This T cell receptor (beta chain) was found in a study of cytomegalovirus exposure and HLA in healthy donors. Study-wide results and limits: It was 164 TCR beta chains that were listed as cytomegalovirus-associated. By HLA locus, TCR association rates varied in a later analysis, with DRB1 showing the most and HLA-C the fewest. It was reportedly the case that the classifier diagnosed cytomegalovirus status with high specificity and sensitivity.

V gave up 9 bases and J gave up 6 bases; unmatched junction bases: 3. Per the germline V gene, CDR1 is SNHLY and CDR2 is FYNNEI. This CDR3 contains 11 residues. With 60 Vbeta and 13 Jbeta primers, the PCR was carried out. The repertoire was sequenced with immunoSEQ multiplex PCR; TCRdb's copy has only in-frame clones and lacks some. The sample carries approximately 170,000 clones, roughly 80% recorded once. On this clone itself: Its matching antigen is unknown.

Material for sequencing was PBMCs. The receptor was derived from a woman in her thirties in good health and CMV-seropositive. V gene TRBV2 combines with J gene TRBJ1-1; 8 positions agree with TRBD1. CDR3 loop: CASQGAAEAFF. The CDR3 region has the DNA TGTGCCAGTCAGGGGGCCGCTGAAGCTTTCTTT.